This T cell receptor beta chain was recovered during a study of T cells in Graves' hyperthyroidism and ophthalmopathy. Study-wide results and caveats: Blood samples included most of the expanded thyroid clonotypes exceeding 0.001.

From RNA transcripts, TCR beta CDR3 regions were amplified. The HTBI primer set was used in a first-round RT-PCR of the TCR CDR3. One entry per CDR3 protein results from TCRdb running MiXCR on the multiplex PCR reads. The sample shows some 740,000 distinct CDR3 sequences, 14% of them seen only once. Graves' hyperthyroidism without ophthalmopathy progression within 18 months was termed stable. CDR3 length: 17 amino acids. Trimming cost V 1 base and J 2 bases; bases outside gene matches: 4. Germline lookup yields CDR1 LGHNA and CDR2 YNFKEQ. This clonotype was counted between two and nine times. As yet, its antigen is unknown.

The specimen was blood. The chain carries TRBV4-2 and TRBJ2-2, with 10 positions matching TRBD2. This TCR was recovered from a woman aged 18-30 years with Graves' hyperthyroidism. CDR3 protein: CASSQAGTSDNTGELFF. The DNA for the CDR3 is TGTGCCAGCAGCCAAGCAGGGACTAGCGATAACACCGGGGAGCTGTTTTTT.